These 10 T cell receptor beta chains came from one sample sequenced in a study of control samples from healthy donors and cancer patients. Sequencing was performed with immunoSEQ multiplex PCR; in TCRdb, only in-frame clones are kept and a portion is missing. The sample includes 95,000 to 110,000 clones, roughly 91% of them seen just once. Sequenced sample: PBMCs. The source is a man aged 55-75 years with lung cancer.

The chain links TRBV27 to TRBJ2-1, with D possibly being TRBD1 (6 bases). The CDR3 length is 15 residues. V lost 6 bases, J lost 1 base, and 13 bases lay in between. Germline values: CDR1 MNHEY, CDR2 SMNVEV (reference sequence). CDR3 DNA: TGTGCCAGCAGATCGAACAGGGTTTCCTACAATGAGCAGTTCTTC. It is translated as CASRSNRVSYNEQFF.

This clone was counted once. The CDR3 bases are TGTGCCATCAGCCCCAATAGCGGGGGGCACTACGAGCAGTACTTC. Protein: CAISPNSGGHYEQYF. The chain combines TRBV10-3 with TRBJ2-7; 10 bases match TRBD2. CDR1 and CDR2 (germline): ENHRY, SYGVKD. This CDR3 is built from 15 residues. V lost 6 bases and J lost 3; bases outside the gene matches: 8.

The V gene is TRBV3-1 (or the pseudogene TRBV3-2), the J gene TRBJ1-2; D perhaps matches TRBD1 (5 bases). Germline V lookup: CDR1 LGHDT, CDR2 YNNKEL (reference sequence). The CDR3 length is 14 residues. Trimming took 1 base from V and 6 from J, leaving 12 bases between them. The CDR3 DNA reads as TGTGCCAGCAGCCAAGGGGGGGGAGGAGATGGCTACACCTTC. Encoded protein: CASSQGGGGDGYTF.

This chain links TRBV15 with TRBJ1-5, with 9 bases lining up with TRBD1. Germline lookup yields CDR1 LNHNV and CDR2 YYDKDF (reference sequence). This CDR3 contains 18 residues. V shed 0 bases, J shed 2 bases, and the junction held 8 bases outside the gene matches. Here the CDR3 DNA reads TGTGCCACCAGCAGAGAATCCGGGACAGGGAGTGGCAATCAGCCCCAGCATTTT. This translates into CATSRESGTGSGNQPQHF.

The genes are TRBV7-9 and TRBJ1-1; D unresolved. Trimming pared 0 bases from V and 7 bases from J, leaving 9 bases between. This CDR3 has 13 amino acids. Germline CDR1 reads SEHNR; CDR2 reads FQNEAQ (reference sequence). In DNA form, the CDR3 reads TGTGCCAGCAGCTTAGCCCAAAGAAGTGAAGCTTTCTTT. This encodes CASSLAQRSEAFF.

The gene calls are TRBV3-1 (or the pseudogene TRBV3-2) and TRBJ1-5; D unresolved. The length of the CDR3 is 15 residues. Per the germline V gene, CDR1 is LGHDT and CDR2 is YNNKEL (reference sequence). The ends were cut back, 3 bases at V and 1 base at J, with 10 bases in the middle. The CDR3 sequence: CASSHSPSSNQPQHF. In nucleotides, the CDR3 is TGTGCCAGCAGCCATAGCCCGAGCAGCAATCAGCCCCAGCATTTT.

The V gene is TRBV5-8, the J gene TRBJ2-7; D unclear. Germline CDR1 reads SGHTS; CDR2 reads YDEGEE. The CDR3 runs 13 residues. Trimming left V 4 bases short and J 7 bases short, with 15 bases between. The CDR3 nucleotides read TGTGCCAGCAGCCAAAATAGAGCGAGAGAGCAGTACGTC. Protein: CASSQNRAREQYV.

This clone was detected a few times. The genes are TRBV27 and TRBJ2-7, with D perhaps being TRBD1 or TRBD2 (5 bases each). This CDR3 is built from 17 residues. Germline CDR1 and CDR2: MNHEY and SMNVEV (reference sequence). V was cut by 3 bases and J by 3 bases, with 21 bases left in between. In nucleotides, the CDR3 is TGTGCCAGCAGTTTCCGGGGCCAGGTGGACATCCGCTACGAGCAGTACTTC. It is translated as CASSFRGQVDIRYEQYF.

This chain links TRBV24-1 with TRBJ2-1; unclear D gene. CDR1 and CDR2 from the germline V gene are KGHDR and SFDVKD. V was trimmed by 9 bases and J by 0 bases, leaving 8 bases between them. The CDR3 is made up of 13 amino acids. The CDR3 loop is CATQQSSYNEQFF. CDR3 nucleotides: TGTGCCACCCAACAAAGCTCCTACAATGAGCAGTTCTTC.

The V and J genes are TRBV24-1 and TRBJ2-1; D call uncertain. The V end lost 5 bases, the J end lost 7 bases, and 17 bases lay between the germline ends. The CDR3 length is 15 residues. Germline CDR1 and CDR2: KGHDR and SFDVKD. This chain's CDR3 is CATSASGSSRNEQFF. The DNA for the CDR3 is TGTGCCACCAGTGCCTCGGGCAGCAGTAGGAATGAGCAGTTCTTC.